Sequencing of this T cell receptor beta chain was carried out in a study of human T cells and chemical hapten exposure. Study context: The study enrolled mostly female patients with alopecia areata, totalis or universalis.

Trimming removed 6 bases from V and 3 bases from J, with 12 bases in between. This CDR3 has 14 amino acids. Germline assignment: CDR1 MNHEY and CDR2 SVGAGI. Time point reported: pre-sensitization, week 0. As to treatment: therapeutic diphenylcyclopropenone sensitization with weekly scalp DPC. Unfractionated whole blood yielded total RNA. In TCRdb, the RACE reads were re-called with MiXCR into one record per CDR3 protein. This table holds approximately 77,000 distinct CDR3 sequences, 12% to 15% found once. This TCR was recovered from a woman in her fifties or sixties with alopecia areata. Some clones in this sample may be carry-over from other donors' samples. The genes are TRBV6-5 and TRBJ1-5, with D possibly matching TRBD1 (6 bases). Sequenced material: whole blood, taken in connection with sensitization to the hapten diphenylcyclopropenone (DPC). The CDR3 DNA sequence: TGTGCCAGCAGCCAGAACAGGGCCAATCAGCCCCAGCATTTT. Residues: CASSQNRANQPQHF.